This T cell receptor beta chain originates from a study of cytomegalovirus exposure and HLA in healthy donors. The study, taken as a whole, reports: In vitro testing confirmed a few CMV-associated chains as specific for CMV antigens. Rare sequences made up most TCRs, while some public TCRs were found in many donors.

Produced via immunoSEQ multiplex PCR; TCRdb's table is partial and in-frame only. Found here are about 170,000 clones, 86% of them singletons; the top ten hold more than 2%. Per germline, CDR1 SGHRS and CDR2 YFSETQ. CDR3 length equals 19 residues. The junction had 15 bases not matched to a gene; V was cut back by 4 bases and J by 0 bases. For this clone: Its antigen is unknown.

Sequenced sample: PBMCs. The receptor's source is a woman under 30 in good health and CMV-seronegative. The rearrangement uses TRBV5-1 and TRBJ2-3; 9 bases line up with TRBD2. CDR3 amino acids: CASSRRLAAGRTSTDTQYF. In DNA, the CDR3 is TGCGCCAGCAGCCGGAGACTAGCGGCAGGCCGAACAAGCACAGATACGCAGTATTTT.